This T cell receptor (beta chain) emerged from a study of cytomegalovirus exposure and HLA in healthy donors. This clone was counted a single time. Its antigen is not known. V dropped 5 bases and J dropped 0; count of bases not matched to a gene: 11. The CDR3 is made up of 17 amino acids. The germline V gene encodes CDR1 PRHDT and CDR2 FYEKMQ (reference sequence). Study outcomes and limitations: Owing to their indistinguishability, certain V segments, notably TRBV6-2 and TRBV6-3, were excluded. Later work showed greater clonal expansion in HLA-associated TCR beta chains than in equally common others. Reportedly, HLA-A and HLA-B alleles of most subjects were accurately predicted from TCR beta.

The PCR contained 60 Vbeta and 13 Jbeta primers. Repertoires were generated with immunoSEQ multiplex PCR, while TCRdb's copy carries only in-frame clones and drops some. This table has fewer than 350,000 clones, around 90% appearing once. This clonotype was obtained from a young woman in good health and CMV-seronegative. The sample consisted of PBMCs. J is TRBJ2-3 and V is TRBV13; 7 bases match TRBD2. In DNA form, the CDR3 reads TGTGCCAGCAGCGTCCCCTCTAGCGGACCTAGCACAGATACGCAGTATTTT. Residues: CASSVPSSGPSTDTQYF.